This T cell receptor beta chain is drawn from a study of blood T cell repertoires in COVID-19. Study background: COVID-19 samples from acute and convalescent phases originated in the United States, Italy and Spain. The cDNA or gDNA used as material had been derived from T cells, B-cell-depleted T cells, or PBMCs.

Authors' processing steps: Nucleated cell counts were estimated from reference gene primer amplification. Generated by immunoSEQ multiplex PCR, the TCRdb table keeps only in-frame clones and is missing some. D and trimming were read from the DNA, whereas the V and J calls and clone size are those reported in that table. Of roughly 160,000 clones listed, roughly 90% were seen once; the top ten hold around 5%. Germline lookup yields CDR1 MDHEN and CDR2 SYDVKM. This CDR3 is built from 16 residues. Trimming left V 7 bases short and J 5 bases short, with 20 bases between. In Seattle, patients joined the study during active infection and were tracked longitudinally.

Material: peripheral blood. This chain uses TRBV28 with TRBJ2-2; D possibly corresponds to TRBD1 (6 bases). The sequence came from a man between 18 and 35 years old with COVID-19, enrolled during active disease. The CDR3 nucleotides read TGTGCCAGCACTCCAGGACAGATGTTTCGGACCGGGGAGCTGTTTTTT. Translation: CASTPGQMFRTGELFF.